Sequencing of this TCR beta chain was carried out in a study of T cells after posttransplantation cyclophosphamide. Method: immunoSEQ multiplex PCR; TCRdb's copy keeps in-frame clones and lacks some. The sample yields thousands of clones, 83% seen once. Trimming cost V 4 bases and J 0 bases, with 7 bases left between them. CDR1 and CDR2 from the germline V gene are MNHEY and SMNVEV (reference sequence). The CDR3 has 15 amino acids. This clone was counted a few times. Antigen specificity is unknown. Study-wide results and limits: Skin or GI-infiltrating T cells shared few TRB sequences with blood. Recipient CMV seropositivity and CMV reactivation strongly tracked TRB clonality. Later post-transplant blood repertoires were often dominated by donor CD8+ memory clones.

Busulfan-fludarabine conditioning, marrow transplant, and cyclophosphamide on days +3 and +4 were administered. The rearrangement uses TRBV27 and TRBJ2-6; D is unclear. The receptor's source is a male patient between 25 and 40 years old who received an allogeneic stem cell transplant from a related donor, was CMV-positive, and had no GVHD. Some T cells may be the graft donor's. The specimen comprised CD4+ T cells sorted from blood, sampled around 240 days after a stem cell transplant with posttransplant cyclophosphamide. CDR3 protein: CASSSLRSGANVLTF. Written as DNA, the CDR3 is TGTGCCAGCAGTTCTCTGCGCTCTGGGGCCAACGTCCTGACTTTC. Looking up the rest from reference TRBV27 and TRBJ2-6 gives the full variable domain: EAQVTQNPRYLITVTGKKLTVTCSQNMNHEYMSWYRQDPGLGLRQIYYSMNVEVTDKGDVPEGYKVSRKEKRNFPLILESPSPNQTSLYFCASSSLRSGANVLTFGAGSRLTVL.